Below are 25 T cell receptor beta chains sequenced from a single sample in a study of technical replicates of blood from several donors. Measured with immunoSEQ multiplex PCR; TCRdb has only the in-frame clones, and not every one. In the table there are roughly 13,000 clones, 95% of which are singletons. Sequenced: PBMCs. The receptors originated from a human donor in good health.

V gene TRBV25-1 combines with J gene TRBJ2-5, with 9 bases matching TRBD1. This CDR3 contains 13 residues. V lost 2 bases to trimming and J lost 5 bases; unmatched junction nucleotides: 0. CDR1 is MGHDK, CDR2 SYGVNS, per germline. This chain's CDR3 is CASSEGQGETQYF. For the CDR3, the DNA is TGTGCCAGCAGTGAAGGACAGGGGGAGACCCAGTACTTC.

The chain's CDR3 is CASSSLGTGYETQYF. DNA for the CDR3: TGCGCCAGCAGCTCGCTTGGGACAGGGTACGAGACCCAGTACTTC. The J gene is TRBJ2-5, the V gene TRBV5-1; 9 bases fit TRBD1. The CDR3 length is 15 residues. Germline trimming cut 3 bases from V and 5 bases from J; bases unmatched to any gene: 8. The germline V gene has CDR1 SGHRS and CDR2 YFSETQ.

This chain joins TRBV5-1 and TRBJ2-7, with a weak D call TRBD2 (6 bases). Looked up from germline, CDR1 is SGHRS and CDR2 is YFSETQ. The ends were cut back, 0 bases at V and 5 bases at J, with 12 bases in the middle. CDR3 length: 14 amino acids. This CDR3 is CASSLGDGSDEQYF. The DNA of the CDR3 is TGCGCCAGCAGCTTGGGGGACGGGAGCGACGAGCAGTACTTC.

The gene calls are TRBV9 and TRBJ2-7; 8 bases fit TRBD1. Germline lookup yields CDR1 SGDLS and CDR2 YYNGEE. Trimming removed 3 bases from V and 4 bases from J; junction bases left unmatched: 6. This CDR3 is built from 14 residues. CDR3 nucleotide sequence: TGTGCCAGCAGCGCCGGGACAGGCACATACGAGCAGTACTTC. This gives the protein CASSAGTGTYEQYF.

The rearrangement uses TRBV7-9 and TRBJ2-7, with D unclear. CDR1 SEHNR and CDR2 FQNEAQ come from the germline V gene (reference sequence). V gave up 7 bases and J gave up 3 bases, with 13 bases separating them. The CDR3 spans 13 residues. The CDR3 loop is CASTESSGYEQYF. The DNA of the CDR3 is TGTGCCAGCACCGAGTCAAGTGGCTACGAGCAGTACTTC.

The rearrangement joins TRBV5-1 to TRBJ2-5, with D tentatively TRBD2 (6 bases). The V end was cut by 4 bases, the J end by 2 bases, with 15 bases between. The CDR3 sequence is 15 residues long. The germline CDR1 and CDR2 sequences are SGHRS and YFSETQ. CDR3 nucleotides: TGCGCCAGCAGCCCCGCCTGGGGAGGACAAGAGACCCAGTACTTC. Protein sequence: CASSPAWGGQETQYF.

The chain joins TRBV19 to TRBJ2-3; 11 positions agree with TRBD2. Per the germline V gene, CDR1 is LNHDA and CDR2 is SQIVND (reference sequence). Germline trimming cut 5 bases from V and 2 bases from J; bases unmatched to any gene: 3. CDR3 length: 15 residues. The chain's CDR3 is CASSEGLAATDTQYF. CDR3 in DNA: TGTGCCAGTAGTGAGGGACTAGCGGCCACAGATACGCAGTATTTT.

The gene calls are TRBV7-9 and TRBJ2-5; D not resolved. V was cut by 4 bases and J by 4 bases, with 13 bases left in between. Germline assignment: CDR1 SEHNR and CDR2 FQNEAQ (reference sequence). The CDR3 is 14 amino acids. Here the CDR3 DNA reads TGTGCCAGCAGCTCCCCCTTCCGAGTAGAGACCCAGTACTTC. Translating gives CASSSPFRVETQYF.

V gene TRBV6-1 combines with J gene TRBJ2-5, with 10 positions matching TRBD1. J gave up 5 bases and V 6 bases, and 0 bases lay outside the gene matches. The CDR3 is made up of 12 amino acids. Germline CDR1 reads MNHNS; CDR2 reads SASEGT. The CDR3 DNA reads TGTGCCAGCAGGGGACAGGGGGAGACCCAGTACTTC. This sequence encodes CASRGQGETQYF.

The chain recombines TRBV5-1 with TRBJ2-3; weak D call: TRBD1 (6 bases). The ends were cut back, 7 bases at V and 0 bases at J, with 9 bases in the middle. This CDR3 comprises 13 residues. Germline V CDR1 and CDR2: SGHRS, YFSETQ. This CDR3 is CASETGSTDTQYF. The CDR3, as DNA: TGCGCCAGCGAAACAGGGAGCACAGATACGCAGTATTTT.

The chain is built from TRBV5-1 and TRBJ2-1; 11 bases line up with TRBD2. CDR1 SGHRS and CDR2 YFSETQ come from the germline V gene. The CDR3 is made up of 15 amino acids. V lost 0 bases, J lost 10 bases, and 6 bases stayed unmatched. In DNA, the CDR3 is TGCGCCAGCAGCTTGGGGGGGCTAGCGGGAGGCGAGCAGTTCTTC. Protein product: CASSLGGLAGGEQFF.

The chain recombines TRBV18 with TRBJ2-3; a possible D gene is TRBD1 (6 bases). Trimming removed 3 bases from V and 8 bases from J, with 18 bases in between. The CDR3 is made up of 15 amino acids. Per germline, CDR1 KGHSH and CDR2 LQKENI. CDR3 nucleotide sequence: TGTGCCAGCTCACCTCCCGGACAGTGGGCAGGTACGCAGTATTTT. The encoded protein is CASSPPGQWAGTQYF.

The gene calls are TRBV11-2 and TRBJ2-7; D call uncertain. V lost 0 bases and J 4 bases, leaving 22 bases between the germline ends. Germline CDR1 reads SGHAT; CDR2 reads FQNNGV. The CDR3 is 18 amino acids. CDR3 in DNA: TGTGCCAGCAGCTTAGACTTCCCCTCCGCGGATTTCATTTACGAGCAGTACTTC. Encoded protein: CASSLDFPSADFIYEQYF.

For the CDR3, the DNA is TGTGCCAGCAGCCCCCGGGATAATAGCGAACACTACGAGCAGTACTTC. Its protein product is CASSPRDNSEHYEQYF. The chain is built from TRBV12-1 and TRBJ2-7; the table's D gene call, TRBD2, was not cross checked with the DNA. TRBV12-1 constitutes a pseudogene. The CDR3 is made up of 16 amino acids.

The chain couples TRBV5-1 to TRBJ2-1; 11 bases agree with TRBD2. Germline CDR1 is SGHRS and CDR2 is YFSETQ. V lost 6 bases to trimming and J lost 8 bases; unmatched junction nucleotides: 7. The CDR3 consists of 14 residues. The CDR3 DNA reads as TGCGCCAGCAAGTTAGCGGGAGGGGGGGATGAGCAGTTCTTC. Amino acids: CASKLAGGGDEQFF.

The genes are TRBV6-5 and TRBJ1-1; 8 bases agree with TRBD1. Germline assignment: CDR1 MNHEY and CDR2 SVGAGI. The CDR3 runs to 13 residues. V shed 0 bases and J 8 bases; nucleotides not matched to a gene: 2. The CDR3 reads CASSYSRTGEAFF. Written as DNA, the CDR3 is TGTGCCAGCAGTTACTCCCGGACAGGGGAAGCTTTCTTT.

This sequence joins TRBV5-4 and TRBJ2-7, with 11 bases lining up with TRBD2. CDR3 length: 17 amino acids. V shed 4 bases and J 0 bases; nucleotides not matched to a gene: 9. Germline CDR1 reads SGHNT; CDR2 reads YYREEE (reference sequence). CDR3 sequence: CASSGGGLAANSYEQYF. CDR3 nucleotides: TGTGCCAGCAGCGGGGGGGGACTAGCGGCAAACTCCTACGAGCAGTACTTC.

CDR3 sequence: CASSHIPPNTEAFF. In DNA, the CDR3 is TGTGCCAGTAGCCACATCCCACCGAACACTGAAGCTTTCTTT. The genes are TRBV19 and TRBJ1-1; D unresolved. Trimming left V 6 bases short and J 1 base short, with 12 bases between. Germline loops: CDR1 LNHDA, CDR2 SQIVND (reference sequence). The CDR3 is 14 residues long. The whole variable domain, filled in from reference TRBV19 and TRBJ1-1, reads DGGITQSPKYLFRKEGQNVTLSCEQNLNHDAMYWYRQDPGQGLRLIYYSQIVNDFQKGDIAEGYSVSREKKESFPLTVTSAQKNPTAFYLCASSHIPPNTEAFFGQGTRLTVV.

This chain connects TRBV27 to TRBJ2-7; 10 nucleotides align to TRBD2. This CDR3 is built from 15 residues. Germline loops: CDR1 MNHEY, CDR2 SMNVEV (reference sequence). With V trimmed by 6 bases and J by 3 bases, 8 bases remained unmatched. CDR3 in amino acids: CASRERGGNNYEQYF. Here the CDR3 DNA reads TGTGCCAGCAGAGAGCGGGGGGGGAACAACTACGAGCAGTACTTC.

The chain recombines TRBV2 with TRBJ2-5; TRBD1 agrees at 9 bases. The germline V gene has CDR1 SNHLY and CDR2 FYNNEI. This CDR3 contains 14 residues. V dropped 1 base and J dropped 5; count of bases not matched to a gene: 2. For the CDR3, the DNA is TGTGCCAGCAGTGAAGGTACAGGGGGCGAGACCCAGTACTTC. Translation gives CASSEGTGGETQYF. Full variable domain (missing parts from reference TRBV2 and TRBJ2-5): EPEVTQTPSHQVTQMGQEVILRCVPISNHLYFYWYRQILGQKVEFLVSFYNNEISEKSEIFDDQFSVERPDGSNFTLKIRSTKLEDSAMYFCASSEGTGGETQYFGPGTRLLVL.

The V and J genes are TRBV10-3 and TRBJ1-4, with 9 bases that match TRBD1. The germline V gene has CDR1 ENHRY and CDR2 SYGVKD. Trimming removed 4 bases from V and 8 bases from J; junction bases left unmatched: 2. The CDR3 is 13 residues long. Here the CDR3 reads CAISGDRAEKLFF. The CDR3 region has the DNA TGTGCCATCAGTGGGGACAGGGCAGAAAAACTGTTTTTT.

The chain carries TRBV28 and TRBJ2-3, with D possibly TRBD1 on 6 matching bases. Germline CDR1 and CDR2: MDHEN and SYDVKM. The CDR3 length is 16 residues. Trimming shortened V by 4 bases and J by 2 bases, and 16 bases separated the two germline ends. CDR3 sequence reads: CASSSAGQYHTDTQYF. The CDR3 nucleotides are TGTGCCAGCAGTTCTGCCGGACAGTACCACACAGATACGCAGTATTTT. Looking up the rest from reference TRBV28 and TRBJ2-3 gives the full variable domain: DVKVTQSSRYLVKRTGEKVFLECVQDMDHENMFWYRQDPGLGLRLIYFSYDVKMKEKGDIPEGYSVSREKKERFSLILESASTNQTSMYLCASSSAGQYHTDTQYFGPGTRLTVL.

The V gene is TRBV7-2, the J gene TRBJ2-3; D might be TRBD1 (5 bases). The germline CDR1 and CDR2 sequences are SGHTA and FQGNSA. The V end was cut by 5 bases, the J end by 4 bases, with 10 bases between. The CDR3 consists of 13 residues. The CDR3 reads CASSRKTADTQYF. The CDR3 DNA sequence: TGTGCCAGCAGCCGAAAGACAGCAGATACGCAGTATTTT.

For the CDR3, the DNA is TGTGCCAGCAGCCTGAGAGGGAGGGAGACCCAGTACTTC. This gives the protein CASSLRGRETQYF. The V gene is TRBV7-8, the J gene TRBJ2-5; D possibly corresponds to TRBD2 (6 bases). Germline V gene sequence: CDR1 SGHVS, CDR2 FQNEAQ. The CDR3 runs 13 residues. V lost 5 bases and J lost 5, with 12 bases in between.

The chain couples TRBV11-2 to TRBJ1-4; no definite D call. CDR3 length equals 13 residues. Germline CDR1 SGHAT, CDR2 FQNNGV. Trimming pared 5 bases from V and 7 bases from J, leaving 11 bases between. CDR3 residues: CASSPREGEKLFF. CDR3 DNA: TGTGCCAGCAGCCCAAGGGAGGGTGAAAAACTGTTTTTT. The variable domain in full, with the rest retrieved from reference TRBV11-2 and TRBJ1-4, is EAGVAQSPRYKIIEKRQSVAFWCNPISGHATLYWYQQILGQGPKLLIQFQNNGVVDDSQLPKDRFSAERLKGVDSTLKIQPAKLEDSAVYLCASSPREGEKLFFGSGTQLSVL.